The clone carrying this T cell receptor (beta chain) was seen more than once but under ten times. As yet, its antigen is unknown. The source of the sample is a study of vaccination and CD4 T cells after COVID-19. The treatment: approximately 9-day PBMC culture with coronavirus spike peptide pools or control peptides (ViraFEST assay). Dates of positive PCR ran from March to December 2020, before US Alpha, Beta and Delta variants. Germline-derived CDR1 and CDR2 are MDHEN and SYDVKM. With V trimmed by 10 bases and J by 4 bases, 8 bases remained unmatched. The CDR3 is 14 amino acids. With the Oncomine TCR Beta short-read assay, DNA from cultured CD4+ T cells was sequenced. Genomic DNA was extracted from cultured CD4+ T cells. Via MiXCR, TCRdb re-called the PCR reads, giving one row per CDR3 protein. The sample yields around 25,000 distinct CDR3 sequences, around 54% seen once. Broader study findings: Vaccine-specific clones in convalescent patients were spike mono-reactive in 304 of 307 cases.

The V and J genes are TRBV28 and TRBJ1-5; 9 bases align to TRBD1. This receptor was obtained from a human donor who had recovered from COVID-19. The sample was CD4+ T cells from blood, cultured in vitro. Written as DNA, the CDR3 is TGTGCCAACAGAGGACAGGGGAAGAATCAGCCCCAGCATTTT. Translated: CANRGQGKNQPQHF.